Here is one T cell receptor beta chain with its context. Its antigen is not known. TCRdb keeps only in-frame clones here, not all; method: immunoSEQ multiplex PCR. The table shows roughly 2.1 million clones, with 90% to 95% occurring only once. The sample belongs to a study of shared clonotypes between healthy human individuals. On the study more broadly: The study drew on a couple of women and a few men aged 18 to 49 as donors.

General study findings and limits: Represented genetic and exposure-history diversity was restricted by having few donors. Generation probabilities were higher for clonotypes shared across all four sorted-subset donors than for unshared ones. Sharing across four donors was highest in naive CD4 (around 5%) and lowest in memory CD8 (about 0.4%).

Cells designated naive CD8 were CD45RO-negative and were positively selected for CCR7, with terminally differentiated effector memory CD45RA+ cells excluded. V shed 7 bases and J 8 bases; nucleotides not matched to a gene: 14. Looked up from germline, CDR1 is SGHTA and CDR2 is FQGNSA. The CDR3 spans 15 residues. Material: naive CD8+ T cells from PBMCs. The TCR sequence derives from a man younger than 30 in good health. Some clones in this sample may be carry-over from other donors' samples. The chain combines TRBV7-2 with TRBJ2-1, with 7 bases matching TRBD1. The CDR3 DNA reads TGTGCCAGCACCCACCGAGACAGGGTATTCTATGAGCAGTTCTTC. It specifies CASTHRDRVFYEQFF.